Listed here are 27 T cell receptor beta chains from one sample, sequenced in a study of T cells in Graves' hyperthyroidism and ophthalmopathy. TCR beta CDR3 regions were amplified from RNA transcripts. TCR CDR3 regions were first amplified by RT-PCR with HTBI primers. From the multiplex PCR reads, TCRdb called clonotypes with MiXCR, one entry per CDR3 protein. The profile covers roughly 560,000 distinct CDR3 sequences, with approximately 14% appearing a single time and roughly 4.3% taken by the ten largest. The sequencing sample was made of blood. The receptors shown here come from a woman aged 40 to 49 with Graves' ophthalmopathy.

This clonotype was recorded many times. The V and J genes are TRBV24-1 and TRBJ2-7, with TRBD2 matching 11 bases. Losses at the gene ends were 4 bases for V and 3 bases for J; bases not matched to a gene: 4. CDR3 size: 15 residues. Germline V gene data show CDR1 as KGHDR and CDR2 as SFDVKD. The CDR3 sequence is CATSEASGGNYEQYF. The CDR3 DNA reads as TGTGCCACCAGTGAGGCTAGCGGGGGGAACTACGAGCAGTACTTC.

This clonotype was seen many times. The V gene is TRBV6-5, the J gene TRBJ1-1; 9 nucleotides line up with TRBD1. The V gene end was trimmed by 2 bases and the J gene end by 5 bases; junction bases not matched to a gene: 3. Germline CDR1 is MNHEY and CDR2 is SVGAGI. CDR3 size: 14 residues. CDR3 sequence reads: CASSYRTGATEAFF. The CDR3 nucleotides read TGTGCCAGCAGTTACCGGACAGGGGCGACTGAAGCTTTCTTT.

This clonotype occurred a few times. This may stem from a read error, because a much larger clone lies one nucleotide away. The chain is built from TRBV20-1 and TRBJ1-1; 7 nucleotides agree with TRBD1. With 3 bases clipped from V and 11 bases from J, the junction kept 9 bases outside the gene matches. CDR1 and CDR2 from the germline V gene are DFQATT and SNEGSKA (reference sequence). The CDR3 sequence is 12 residues long. The CDR3 loop is CSARRQGREAFF. The CDR3, as DNA: TGCAGTGCTAGGCGACAGGGTAGGGAGGCTTTCTTT.

V usage is TRBV20-1 and J usage is TRBJ1-5, with a possible D match to TRBD1 (5 bases). The V end was cut by 6 bases, the J end by 0 bases, with 9 bases between. From germline, CDR1 is DFQATT and CDR2 SNEGSKA (reference sequence). CDR3 length equals 13 residues. In DNA form, the CDR3 reads TGCAGTGCCAGGGTGTATAGCAATCAGCCCCAGCATTTT. Translating it yields CSARVYSNQPQHF.

The chain employs TRBV28 and TRBJ2-7; the match to TRBD1 covers 7 bases. J gave up 2 bases and V 6 bases, and 16 bases lay outside the gene matches. The length of the CDR3 is 17 residues. In germline, CDR1 is MDHEN, CDR2 SYDVKM. The CDR3 loop reads CASSQDQARGQPYEQYF. The CDR3 nucleotides are TGTGCCAGCAGCCAAGATCAGGCGAGGGGACAGCCCTACGAGCAGTACTTC.

This clonotype was recorded at least ten times. The V and J genes are TRBV19 and TRBJ2-5, with 9 bases aligning to TRBD2. V dropped 5 bases and J dropped 2; count of bases not matched to a gene: 3. In germline, CDR1 is LNHDA, CDR2 SQIVND (reference sequence). The length of the CDR3 is 14 residues. CDR3 nucleotides: TGTGCCAGTAGTGAGACTAGCGGACAAGAGACCCAGTACTTC. It translates to CASSETSGQETQYF.

This clonotype was seen a handful of times. This rearrangement joins TRBV4-1 to TRBJ2-2; 8 bases are a match to TRBD2. The CDR3 is 18 residues long. Unmatched junction bases numbered 15, after V lost 3 bases and J lost 6 bases. Looked up from germline, CDR1 is MGHRA and CDR2 is YSYEKL. CDR3 protein: CASSHPPGGEYVSGELFF. The CDR3, as DNA: TGCGCCAGCAGCCACCCTCCGGGGGGGGAGTATGTCTCCGGGGAGCTGTTTTTT.

This clonotype appeared many times. This rearrangement joins TRBV6-1 to TRBJ1-1, with a possible D match to TRBD1 (5 bases). The CDR3 runs to 15 residues. V was pared by 8 bases and J by 2 bases, with 18 bases between. CDR1 is MNHNS, CDR2 SASEGT, per germline. The CDR3 DNA reads TGTGCCAGCTCGCGAGGGGCGGTCCACAACACTGAAGCTTTCTTT. This gives the protein CASSRGAVHNTEAFF.

The V gene is TRBV12-3 or TRBV12-4, the J gene TRBJ2-2, with D possibly being TRBD2 (5 bases). The CDR3 covers 14 residues. V lost 4 bases, J lost 4 bases, and 10 bases lay in between. CDR3 coding DNA: TGTGCCAGCAGTTCTACTGGAGGCACCGGGGAGCTGTTTTTT. Translating gives CASSSTGGTGELFF.

This chain links TRBV7-8 with TRBJ1-2; no clear D gene. Trimming left V 5 bases short and J 4 bases short, with 14 bases between. Germline CDR1 is SGHVS and CDR2 is FQNEAQ. The CDR3 runs 14 residues. The CDR3 reads CASSPSTSGYGYTF. The CDR3 DNA sequence: TGTGCCAGCAGCCCAAGCACTTCCGGCTATGGCTACACCTTC.

A word on this clonotype: This may arise from a read error, as a much more abundant clone is one base away. The rearrangement links TRBV12-3 or TRBV12-4 to TRBJ2-7; D may be TRBD1 (6 bases). The CDR3 spans 14 residues. The V end lost 6 bases, the J end lost 4 bases, and 16 bases lay between the germline ends. CDR3 nucleotides: TGTGCCAGCAGCCGAGACAGGATAGGTTACGAGCAGTACTTC. This gives the protein CASSRDRIGYEQYF.

This clonotype came up many times. The chain joins TRBV28 to TRBJ2-5; 7 positions agree with TRBD1. Germline loops: CDR1 MDHEN, CDR2 SYDVKM. The CDR3 is 13 amino acids. With 5 bases clipped from V and 2 bases from J, the junction kept 2 bases outside the gene matches. This chain's CDR3 is CASSIQGQETQYF. The CDR3 DNA is TGTGCCAGCAGTATACAGGGGCAAGAGACCCAGTACTTC.

J is TRBJ2-2 and V is TRBV10-3; D call uncertain. This CDR3 is built from 16 residues. CDR1 is ENHRY, CDR2 SYGVKD, per germline. Trimming removed 0 bases from V and 3 bases from J, with 11 bases in between. Written as DNA, the CDR3 is TGTGCCATCAGTGAGTCACTTCGGAGCTACACCGGGGAGCTGTTTTTT. It is translated as CAISESLRSYTGELFF.

The J gene is TRBJ1-2, the V gene TRBV18; D perhaps matches TRBD1 (6 bases). CDR3 length: 14 residues. Germline V gives CDR1 KGHSH, CDR2 LQKENI. Trimming removed 1 base from V and 3 bases from J, with 9 bases in between. The CDR3 nucleotides read TGTGCCAGCTCACCACTAGGGGGACACTATGGCTACACCTTC. Its protein product is CASSPLGGHYGYTF.

The table lists this clonotype with many counts. The gene calls are TRBV4-1 and TRBJ2-5, with unresolved D. CDR3 length: 13 amino acids. Germline V gene sequence: CDR1 MGHRA, CDR2 YSYEKL. Deletions cut 1 base from V and 5 bases from J, with 8 bases between. CDR3 in DNA: TGCGCCAGCAGCCAAGGGTATGCGGAGACCCAGTACTTC. It codes for CASSQGYAETQYF.

Comments on this clonotype: Just one base apart from a much larger clone, this may be a read error. Likely a read error: the CDR3 ends without its conserved phenylalanine or tryptophan. The chain employs TRBV30 and TRBJ2-7; D may correspond to TRBD1 or TRBD2 (5 bases each). Germline CDR1 reads GTSNPN; CDR2 reads SVGIG (reference sequence). Between the trimmed V and J ends, which lost 0 bases and 3 bases, there was a span of 12 bases. There are 14 residues in the CDR3. CDR3 nucleotide sequence: TGTGCCTGGAGTGTTGGGACCCCGGGCTACGAGCAGTACTCC. Translating it yields CAWSVGTPGYEQYS.

This clonotype has at least ten counts. The rearrangement joins TRBV6-5 to TRBJ2-5; D possibly corresponds to TRBD1 (5 bases). Looked up from germline, CDR1 is MNHEY and CDR2 is SVGAGI. This CDR3 comprises 13 residues. Trimming took 3 bases from V and 5 from J, leaving 10 bases between them. The CDR3 nucleotides are TGTGCCAGCAGTTATTGGGCAGGGGAGACCCAGTACTTC. Translating it yields CASSYWAGETQYF.

This clonotype was observed many times. This chain uses TRBV6-5 with TRBJ2-7, with TRBD2 identical over 8 bases. Unmatched junction bases numbered 11, after V lost 8 bases and J lost 5 bases. Germline CDR1 reads MNHEY; CDR2 reads SVGAGI. This CDR3 is built from 14 residues. The DNA for the CDR3 is TGTGCCAGCCAGGTCAGCGGGAGTCGGCACGAGCAGTACTTC. Its translation is CASQVSGSRHEQYF.

This clonotype was seen ten or more times. The CDR3 nucleotides read TGTGCCAGCAGCTTGTTCCCGGGACTAGCAGGGCACCACCAAGAGACCCAGTACTTC. Its translation is CASSLFPGLAGHHQETQYF. The chain carries TRBV11-1 and TRBJ2-5; TRBD2 aligns across 9 bases. Per germline, CDR1 SGHAT and CDR2 FQDESV (reference sequence). This CDR3 has 19 amino acids. Trimming took 3 bases from V and 0 from J; bases not matched to a gene: 14. The whole variable domain, filled in from reference TRBV11-1 and TRBJ2-5, reads EAEVAQSPRYKITEKSQAVAFWCDPISGHATLYWYRQILGQGPELLVQFQDESVVDDSQLPKDRFSAERLKGVDSTLKIQPAELGDSAMYLCASSLFPGLAGHHQETQYFGPGTRLLVL.

This clonotype was found many times. DNA for the CDR3: TGTGCCTGGAGGCCGTACCAAGAGACCCAGTACTTC. This gives the protein CAWRPYQETQYF. The chain employs TRBV30 and TRBJ2-5; D is uncertain. Trimming stripped 3 bases from V and 0 bases from J, with 5 bases between. The CDR3 extends over 12 amino acids. Germline V gene sequence: CDR1 GTSNPN, CDR2 SVGIG (reference sequence). Together with reference TRBV30 and TRBJ2-5, the CDR3 gives the full variable domain: SQTIHQWPATLVQPVGSPLSLECTVEGTSNPNLYWYRQAAGRGLQLLFYSVGIGQISSEVPQNLSASRPQDRQFILSSKKLLLSDSGFYLCAWRPYQETQYFGPGTRLLVL.

Only a few counts were recorded for this clonotype. CDR3 nucleotide sequence: TGTGCCAGCAGTTACTCGACGGCCCTCGGAAATAATTCACCCCTCCACTTT. The encoded protein is CASSYSTALGNNSPLHF. The chain employs TRBV6-5 and TRBJ1-6, with D unclear. Germline loops: CDR1 MNHEY, CDR2 SVGAGI. The CDR3 sequence is 17 residues long. Trimming stripped 0 bases from V and 5 bases from J, with 14 bases between.

This clonotype was counted many times. The rearrangement uses TRBV28 and TRBJ2-2; D is unclear. V lost 6 bases and J 0 bases, leaving 14 bases between the germline ends. Germline-derived CDR1 and CDR2 are MDHEN and SYDVKM. This CDR3 region has 16 residues. CDR3 coding DNA: TGTGCCAGCAGCACCTTTGTCGCAGCGAACACCGGGGAGCTGTTTTTT. Protein: CASSTFVAANTGELFF.

This clonotype has at least ten counts. The chain has TRBV19 and TRBJ1-1, with 7 bases lining up with TRBD1. The CDR3 extends over 12 amino acids. V lost 4 bases, J lost 12 bases, and 8 bases stayed unmatched. CDR1 LNHDA and CDR2 SQIVND come from the germline V gene (reference sequence). This chain's CDR3 is CASSSHRGTTFF. The CDR3 bases are TGTGCCAGTAGTAGCCACAGGGGTACGACTTTCTTT.

This clonotype was detected ten times or more. A read error may produce the germline difference seen at one junction end. The chain carries TRBV5-1 and TRBJ2-6; the D is unclear. CDR1 SGHRS and CDR2 YFSETQ come from the germline V gene. The CDR3 has 15 residues. This CDR3 is CASSLDFSGANVLTF. CDR3 bases: TGTGCCAGCAGCTTAGACTTCTCTGGGGCCAACGTCCTGACTTTC. Together with reference TRBV5-1 and TRBJ2-6, the CDR3 gives the full variable domain: KAGVTQTPRYLIKTRGQQVTLSCSPISGHRSVSWYQQTPGQGLQFLFEYFSETQRNKGNFPGRFSGRQFSNSRSEMNVSTLELGDSALYLCASSLDFSGANVLTFGAGSRLTVL.

This clonotype was detected once. V and J are TRBV4-1 and TRBJ2-5; 7 bases align to TRBD2. The V and J ends lost 0 bases and 4 bases, in that order; junction bases with no gene match: 8. The CDR3 extends over 16 amino acids. The germline gives CDR1 MGHRA, CDR2 YSYEKL. The CDR3 region is CASSQDGRLAVETQYF. CDR3 nucleotides: TGCGCCAGCAGCCAAGATGGCCGCCTAGCGGTAGAGACCCAGTACTTC.

This clonotype was observed many times. The gene calls are TRBV2 and TRBJ2-7; D remains unclear. This CDR3 spans 14 amino acids. Per the germline V gene, CDR1 is SNHLY and CDR2 is FYNNEI. V lost 6 bases and J lost 0, with 12 bases in between. CDR3 sequence (DNA): TGTGCCAGCAGGCCCGACCAAGGCTCCTACGAGCAGTACTTC. Translating gives CASRPDQGSYEQYF.

This sequence joins TRBV11-2 and TRBJ1-6, with D possibly TRBD1 on 6 matching bases. CDR3 size: 19 residues. Trimming shortened V by 2 bases and J by 7 bases, and 24 bases separated the two germline ends. Germline V CDR1 and CDR2: SGHAT, FQNNGV. The CDR3 bases are TGTGCCAGCAGCTTAAACGTCCCGCCCGAGGGCAGGGGCAATTCACCCCTCCACTTT. It codes for CASSLNVPPEGRGNSPLHF. The whole variable domain, filled in from reference TRBV11-2 and TRBJ1-6, reads EAGVAQSPRYKIIEKRQSVAFWCNPISGHATLYWYQQILGQGPKLLIQFQNNGVVDDSQLPKDRFSAERLKGVDSTLKIQPAKLEDSAVYLCASSLNVPPEGRGNSPLHFGNGTRLTVT.